These T cell receptor beta chains were read from a single sample in a study of OX40 agonist ivuxolimab in advanced cancers. The data were produced by immunoSEQ multiplex PCR, yet TCRdb's version contains in-frame clones alone and is incomplete. This sample has approximately 94,000 clones, with 80% to 90% found just once. The material sequenced was CD4+ or CD8+ T cells sorted from blood, taken in a trial of the OX40 agonist ivuxolimab. The receptors stem from an adult with an advanced solid tumor such as melanoma, head and neck, liver or kidney cancer. Each CDR3 is given with its conserved first and last residue. D genes are given only for firm matches. Not all rows give a size; the values are once, few, many and, for expanded clones, a class.

d_gene	j_gene	abundance	v_gene	CDR3aa	CDR3nt
NA	TRBJ2-3	NA	TRBV6-5	CASSTRGDTQYF	TGTGCCAGCAGCACACGGGGGGATACGCAGTATTTT
NA	TRBJ2-2	NA	TRBV9	CASSVDGPPNTGELFF	TGTGCCAGCAGCGTAGACGGTCCGCCGAACACCGGGGAGCTGTTTTTT
NA	TRBJ2-7	NA	TRBV28	CASSQDPNLAYEQYF	TGTGCCAGCAGTCAAGACCCGAACCTCGCCTACGAGCAGTACTTC
TRBD2	TRBJ2-3	NA	TRBV10-2	CASSEGGLAWTSTDTQYF	TGCGCCAGCAGTGAGGGGGGACTAGCTTGGACTAGCACAGATACGCAGTATTTT
TRBD1	TRBJ1-2	NA	TRBV5-1	CASSPGGQPGGYTF	TGCGCCAGCAGCCCAGGGGGACAGCCGGGAGGCTACACCTTC
TRBD2	TRBJ2-5	NA	TRBV7-9	CASSLAGLGGVETQYF	TGTGCCAGCAGCTTAGCGGGACTAGGAGGAGTGGAGACCCAGTACTTC
NA	TRBJ1-1	once	TRBV19	CASSISTGKNTEAFF	TGTGCCAGTAGTATCTCCACGGGAAAGAACACTGAAGCTTTCTTT
TRBD1	TRBJ2-5	once	TRBV5-4	CASSPTSGTGGETQYF	TGTGCCAGCAGCCCAACCTCCGGGACAGGGGGAGAGACCCAGTACTTC
TRBD1	TRBJ2-7	few	TRBV6-1	CANKGQGAYEQYF	TGTGCCAACAAGGGACAGGGGGCCTACGAGCAGTACTTC
NA	TRBJ1-2	NA	TRBV7-9	CASSFRRSYGYTF	TGTGCCAGCAGCTTTAGACGGAGCTATGGCTACACCTTC
NA	TRBJ1-4	few	TRBV29-1	CSVAQVDLEKLFF	TGCAGCGTTGCACAGGTTGATTTGGAAAAACTGTTTTTT
NA	TRBJ1-1	NA	TRBV7-2	CASSLQGRNTEAFF	TGTGCCAGCAGCCTGCAGGGTAGGAACACTGAAGCTTTCTTT
NA	TRBJ1-2	once	TRBV6-5	CASSYQPDQNYGYTF	TGTGCCAGCAGTTACCAGCCGGACCAAAACTATGGCTACACCTTC
NA	TRBJ2-2	NA	TRBV7-8	CASSTRLLNTGELFF	TGTGCCAGCAGCACCCGACTGCTGAACACCGGGGAGCTGTTTTTT
TRBD1	TRBJ1-1	NA	TRBV7-2	CASSSDRGNEAFF	TGTGCCAGCAGCTCGGACAGGGGGAATGAAGCTTTCTTT
TRBD2	TRBJ2-7	few	TRBV7-2	CASRGDSGGATYEQYF	TGTGCCAGCCGAGGGGATAGCGGGGGGGCCACCTACGAGCAGTACTTC
NA	TRBJ2-5	NA	TRBV6-5	CASGGAETQYF	TGTGCGTCCGGGGGTGCGGAGACCCAGTACTTC
NA	TRBJ1-4	NA	TRBV5-1	CASSLGQVNEKLFF	TGCGCCAGCAGCTTGGGACAGGTTAATGAAAAACTGTTTTTT
NA	TRBJ1-1	NA	TRBV10-1	CASSATGLGDTEAFF	TGCGCCAGCAGTGCGACCGGTCTCGGGGACACTGAAGCTTTCTTT
NA	TRBJ2-5	NA	TRBV6-6	CASSYQGLETQYF	TGTGCCAGCAGTTACCAGGGGTTAGAGACCCAGTACTTC
NA	TRBJ1-3	NA	TRBV7-9	CASSPKRRLGNTIYF	TGTGCCAGCAGCCCCAAACGCCGCCTCGGAAACACCATATATTTT
TRBD2	TRBJ2-3	NA	TRBV5-4	CASSLQRGSTDTQYF	TGTGCCAGCAGCTTACAGCGGGGGAGCACAGATACGCAGTATTTT
NA	TRBJ2-1	NA	TRBV11-3	CASSLGGSYNEQFF	TGTGCCAGCAGCTTGGGGGGCTCCTACAATGAGCAGTTCTTC
NA	TRBJ1-2	few	TRBV7-2	CASSSALGYTF	TGTGCCAGCAGCTCTGCGTTGGGCTACACCTTC
TRBD1	TRBJ2-2	NA	TRBV4-2	CASSQDPGQGRTGELFF	TGTGCCAGCAGCCAAGATCCGGGACAGGGAAGGACCGGGGAGCTGTTTTTT
NA	TRBJ1-5	NA	TRBV29-1	CSVGNQPQHF	TGCAGCGTTGGCAATCAGCCCCAGCATTTT
NA	TRBJ1-6	NA	TRBV5-1	CASSLEATPGSPLHF	TGCGCCAGCAGCCTCGAAGCGACTCCAGGTTCACCCCTCCACTTT
NA	TRBJ2-7	NA	TRBV5-1	CASSPGGQTYEQYF	TGCGCCAGCAGCCCCGGGGGACAGACCTACGAGCAGTACTTC
NA	TRBJ1-3	NA	TRBV5-1	CASSLGGVGGNTIYF	TGCGCCAGCAGCTTGGGTGGGGTCGGTGGAAACACCATATATTTT
NA	TRBJ1-5	NA	TRBV23-1	CAIQPRTVNQPQHF	TGCGCCATCCAGCCTAGGACGGTTAATCAGCCCCAGCATTTT
NA	TRBJ1-2	NA	TRBV28	CASSPQVTGYTF	TGTGCCAGCAGTCCCCAGGTGACCGGCTACACCTTC
TRBD1	TRBJ2-2	NA	TRBV6-5	CASRRTGSNTGELFF	TGTGCCAGCAGGCGGACAGGATCCAACACCGGGGAGCTGTTTTTT
NA	TRBJ1-4	NA	TRBV28	CASSSPVGHEKLFF	TGTGCCAGCAGTTCCCCCGTCGGGCATGAAAAACTGTTTTTT
NA	TRBJ2-5	NA	TRBV30	CAWSGTGTKTQYF	TGTGCCTGGAGTGGAACAGGGACGAAGACCCAGTACTTC
NA	TRBJ1-4	NA	TRBV4-1	CASSPINRESTNEKLFF	TGCGCCAGCAGCCCGATAAACAGGGAATCAACTAATGAAAAACTGTTTTTT